The 3 T cell receptor beta chains listed next were all sequenced from one sample in a study of blood T cells in healthy people across ages. Together with a sample-barcoded 5' primer, a J-beta primer mix was included in a second PCR lasting roughly 7 to 11 cycles. TCRdb re-analysed the 5' RACE reads in MiXCR, keeping a single row per CDR3 protein. Among around 1,700,000 distinct CDR3 sequences listed, 28% were seen once. Material: blood. Every receptor here comes from a woman aged 25 to 39 in good health.

The chain recombines TRBV4-1 with TRBJ1-3; D is uncertain. Germline V CDR1 and CDR2: MGHRA, YSYEKL. Trimming shortened V by 5 bases and J by 0 bases, and 14 bases separated the two germline ends. CDR3 length: 16 amino acids. Written as DNA, the CDR3 is TGCGCCAGCAGCATCGACCCAGGTAGCTCTGGAAACACCATATATTTT. Translation: CASSIDPGSSGNTIYF.

V usage is TRBV4-1 and J usage is TRBJ1-2, with D hard to call. There are 12 residues in the CDR3. The germline CDR1 and CDR2 sequences are MGHRA and YSYEKL. Between the trimmed V and J ends, which lost 6 bases and 6 bases, there was a span of 11 bases. The CDR3 DNA sequence: TGCGCCAGCAGGGGGTACACGGATGGCTACACCTTC. It is translated as CASRGYTDGYTF.

The chain is built from TRBV29-1 and TRBJ2-1, with 8 positions matching TRBD2. The length of the CDR3 is 13 residues. Germline V gene data show CDR1 as SQVTM and CDR2 as ANQGSEA. The V and J ends lost 2 bases and 8 bases, in that order; junction bases with no gene match: 5. Here the CDR3 reads CSVETGGLYEQFF. The CDR3 DNA reads TGCAGCGTTGAAACGGGGGGGCTATATGAGCAGTTCTTC.